The T cell receptor (beta chain) under discussion was sequenced for a study of beta chain features in type 1 diabetes. Points from the study as a whole: Type 1 diabetes patients had TCRB CDR3s that were shorter (moderately but significantly so) in all four CD4+ subsets.

Comment on this clone: Antigen unknown.

One heparinised draw of blood, averaging roughly 120 mL, came from each donor. A CD45RO/CCR7/CD25/CD127/CD95/CD27 panel sorted naive, central memory, regulatory and stem cell-like memory CD4+ cells. In all sorted populations, purity surpassed 98%. cDNA synthesis used the whole RNA isolate, giving expressed TCRB sequences. The method was immunoSEQ multiplex PCR; TCRdb's version includes in-frame clones alone and lacks a portion of them. The sample contains fewer than 350,000 clones, over 14% of which appear only once. CDR1 is MGHRA, CDR2 YSYEKL, per germline. CDR3 length: 13 residues. The J segment lost 12 bases and the V segment lost 1 base, leaving 6 bases of the junction unmatched.

V gene TRBV4-1 combines with J gene TRBJ2-1, with 7 bases fitting TRBD2. The receptor comes from a man between 18 and 35 years old with type 1 diabetes. The sequencing sample was made of naive CD4+ T cells from blood. CDR3 coding DNA: TGCGCCAGCAGCCAAGCCGCCCGCGGGGGGCAGTTCTTC. Translating gives CASSQAARGGQFF.